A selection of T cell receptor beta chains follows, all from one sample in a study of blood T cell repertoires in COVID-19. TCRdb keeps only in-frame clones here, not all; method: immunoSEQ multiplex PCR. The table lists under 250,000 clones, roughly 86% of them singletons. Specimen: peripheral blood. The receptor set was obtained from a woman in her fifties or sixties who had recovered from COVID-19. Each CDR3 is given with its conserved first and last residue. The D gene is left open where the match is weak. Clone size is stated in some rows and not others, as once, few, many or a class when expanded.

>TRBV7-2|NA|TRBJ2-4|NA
TGTGCCAGCACCCTAACCATAGCCAAAAACATTCAGTACTTC
CASTLTIAKNIQYF
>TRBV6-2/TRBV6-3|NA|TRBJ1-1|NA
TGTGCCAGCAGTTATCAGGGAAACACTGAAGCTTTCTTT
CASSYQGNTEAFF
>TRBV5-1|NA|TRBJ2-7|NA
TGCGCCAGCAGCGGAGCCAGCTCCTACGAGCAGTACTTC
CASSGASSYEQYF
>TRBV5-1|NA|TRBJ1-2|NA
TGCGCCAGCAGCTTGCGGGGGGAGTTTAACTATGGCTACACCTTC
CASSLRGEFNYGYTF
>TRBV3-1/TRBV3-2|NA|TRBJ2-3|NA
TGTGCCAGCAGCCTAGGGGTTACAGATACGCAGTATTTT
CASSLGVTDTQYF
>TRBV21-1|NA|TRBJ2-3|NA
TGTGCCAGCAGCATCCGACAGGGTTCCTGCACAGATACGCAGTATTTT
CASSIRQGSCTDTQYF
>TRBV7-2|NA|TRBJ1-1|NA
TGTGCCAGCAGCTTAGATGGGGGCCGGACCGAAGCTTTCTTT
CASSLDGGRTEAFF
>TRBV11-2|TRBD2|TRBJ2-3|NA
TGTGCCAGCAGCTTAAGGCCACCGATAGCGGGGTTGGAAGATACGCAGTATTTT
CASSLRPPIAGLEDTQYF
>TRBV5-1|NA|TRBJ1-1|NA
TGCGCCAGCAGCTACTCGGACAGCCACACTGAAGCTTTCTTT
CASSYSDSHTEAFF
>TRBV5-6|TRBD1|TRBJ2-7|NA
TGTGCCAGCAGCTTGGGGAACGACAGGGACGAGCAGTACTTC
CASSLGNDRDEQYF
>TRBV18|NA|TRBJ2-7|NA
TGTGCCAGCTCACCAAGCCGCGGGGATCCCTCCTACGAGCAGTACTTC
CASSPSRGDPSYEQYF
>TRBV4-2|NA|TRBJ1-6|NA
TGTGCCAGCAGCCTGGAGGGGCAGGGCTTAAATTCACCCCTCCACTTT
CASSLEGQGLNSPLHF
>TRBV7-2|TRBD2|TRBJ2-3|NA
TGTGCCAGCACCTATAGCGGGGGTAGCACAGATACGCAGTATTTT
CASTYSGGSTDTQYF
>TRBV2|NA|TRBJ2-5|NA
TGTGCCAGCAAAGTAGTGGGGCGTCCTGAAGAGACCCAGTACTTC
CASKVVGRPEETQYF
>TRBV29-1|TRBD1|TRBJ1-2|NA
TGCAGCGCTGACCGGGACAGGGCGTACTATGGCTACACCTTC
CSADRDRAYYGYTF
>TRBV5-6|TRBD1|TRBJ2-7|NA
TGTGCCAGCAGGATAAGGGGACAGGGGTACGAGCAGTACTTC
CASRIRGQGYEQYF
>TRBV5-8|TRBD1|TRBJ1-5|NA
TGTGCCAGCAGCAGGACAGGGTCGGGTCAGCCCCAGCATTTT
CASSRTGSGQPQHF
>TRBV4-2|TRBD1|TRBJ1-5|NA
TGTGCCAGCAGCCAAGGGGACAGGGAAAATCAGCCCCAGCATTTT
CASSQGDRENQPQHF
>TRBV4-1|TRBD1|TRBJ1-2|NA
TGCGCCAGCAGCCAAGGAGGACAGGCAGGCTATGGCTACACCTTC
CASSQGGQAGYGYTF
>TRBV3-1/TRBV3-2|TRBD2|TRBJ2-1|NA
TGTGCCAGCAGCCCCCTGCGGGGGGGCTACAATGAGCAGTTCTTC
CASSPLRGGYNEQFF
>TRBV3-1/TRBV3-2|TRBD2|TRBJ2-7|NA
TGTGCCAGCAGCCAAGAGGGTAGCGGGGACGCCCTCCGGTACTTC
CASSQEGSGDALRYF
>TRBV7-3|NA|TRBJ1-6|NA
TGTGCCAGCAGCTCATACAGGGATTCACCCCTCCACTTT
CASSSYRDSPLHF
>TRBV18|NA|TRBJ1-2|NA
TGTGCCAGCTTACCAAGCGGGGACTATGGCTACACCTTC
CASLPSGDYGYTF
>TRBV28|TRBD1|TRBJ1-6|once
TGTGCCAGCAGTTTAAACCGTGGGACAGGTTCGACACCCCTCCACTTT
CASSLNRGTGSTPLHF
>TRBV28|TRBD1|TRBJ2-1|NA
TGTGCCAGCAGTGAAACTACCGGGACCCCAGGGGGCAATGAGCAGTTCTTC
CASSETTGTPGGNEQFF
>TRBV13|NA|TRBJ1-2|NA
TGTGCCAGCAGCAACCGGGACATCGGGTTTTTGGGCTATGGCTACACCTTC
CASSNRDIGFLGYGYTF
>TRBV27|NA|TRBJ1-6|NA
TGTGCCAGCAGTTTATCGTGGGGCGGGGGTGATTCACCCCTCCACTTT
CASSLSWGGGDSPLHF
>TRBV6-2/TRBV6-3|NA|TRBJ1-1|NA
TGTGCCAGCAGTTATGACACCACGAACACTGAAGCTTTCTTT
CASSYDTTNTEAFF
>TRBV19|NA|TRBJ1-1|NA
TGTGCCAGTAGTATAGAGTTCCTCCTGAACACTGAAGCTTTCTTT
CASSIEFLLNTEAFF
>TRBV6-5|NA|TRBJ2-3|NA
TGTGCCAGCAGGAGGACTTTCACAGATACGCAGTATTTT
CASRRTFTDTQYF
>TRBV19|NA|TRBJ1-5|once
TGTGCCAGTAGCCTCCAGTCGTTCCGTTCAAGCAATCAGCCCCAGCATTTT
CASSLQSFRSSNQPQHF
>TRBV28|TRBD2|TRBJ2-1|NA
TGTGCCAGCAGTTTATCGCTCAGGACTAGCGTTGAGCAGTTCTTC
CASSLSLRTSVEQFF
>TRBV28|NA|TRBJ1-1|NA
TGTGCCAGCAGTCCCCGCGGGGATGGGAACACTGAAGCTTTCTTT
CASSPRGDGNTEAFF
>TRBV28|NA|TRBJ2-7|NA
TGTGCCAGCAGTTTGGTTTCAGTCTACGAGCAGTACTTC
CASSLVSVYEQYF
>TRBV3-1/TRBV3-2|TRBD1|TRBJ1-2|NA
TGTGCCAGCAGCCAAGCACCGGGACAGGGGACTAACTATGGCTACACCTTC
CASSQAPGQGTNYGYTF
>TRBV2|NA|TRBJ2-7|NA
TGTGCCAGCAGTGAAGCGGGGGGTTCGGCCTACGAGCAGTACTTC
CASSEAGGSAYEQYF